Following are 22 T cell receptor beta chains from one sample sequenced in a study of blood T cell repertoires in COVID-19. Measured with immunoSEQ multiplex PCR; TCRdb has only the in-frame clones, and not every one. The data hold tens of thousands of clones, with around 85% observed a single time. Sequenced sample: peripheral blood. These receptors all come from a woman of 80 years or more with acute or convalescent COVID-19.

The chain recombines TRBV18 with TRBJ1-6; TRBD1 is a possible D gene (6 bases). Trimming left V 3 bases short and J 5 bases short, with 17 bases between. This CDR3 is built from 17 residues. The germline V gene encodes CDR1 KGHSH and CDR2 LQKENI. The CDR3 reads CASSPPHTGLDNSPLHF. The CDR3 nucleotides are TGTGCCAGCTCACCCCCGCACACAGGGCTTGATAATTCACCCCTCCACTTT.

The chain carries TRBV2 and TRBJ2-1, with a weak D call TRBD1 (7 bases). Germline assignment: CDR1 SNHLY and CDR2 FYNNEI. V was shortened by 6 bases and J by 7 bases, with 13 bases between the two germline ends. There are 13 residues in the CDR3. CDR3 DNA sequence: TGTGCCAGCAGGAAGACAGGGAGGAATGAGCAGTTCTTC. Translating it yields CASRKTGRNEQFF.

The J gene is TRBJ2-7, the V gene TRBV12-3 or TRBV12-4; 8 bases are a match to TRBD2. This CDR3 comprises 13 residues. The trim removed 5 bases at V and 3 bases at J, leaving 3 bases unmatched. In DNA, the CDR3 is TGTGCCAGCAGTGGCGGGAGGCTCTACGAGCAGTACTTC. Its translation is CASSGGRLYEQYF.

This sequence joins TRBV10-1 and TRBJ2-1; 7 bases line up with TRBD2. The CDR3 length is 14 residues. Germline V gives CDR1 WNHNN, CDR2 SYGVQD (reference sequence). J was trimmed by 2 bases and V by 3 bases; bases with no gene match: 1. The CDR3 DNA reads as TGCGCCAGCAGTGATGCGGGAGCCTACAATGAGCAGTTCTTC. Amino acid sequence: CASSDAGAYNEQFF.

This chain links TRBV11-2 with TRBJ1-4; a possible D gene is TRBD1 (6 bases). Deletions cut 4 bases from V and 7 bases from J, with 19 bases between. The CDR3 has 16 amino acids. CDR1 SGHAT and CDR2 FQNNGV come from the germline V gene. This CDR3 is CASSSAQGIFSEKLFF. The CDR3 DNA sequence: TGTGCCAGCAGCTCGGCACAGGGAATCTTTAGTGAAAAACTGTTTTTT.

V usage is TRBV12-5 and J usage is TRBJ2-1, with 12 bases aligning to TRBD1. Germline V gene lookup returns CDR1 LGHNT and CDR2 FRNRAP. V lost 6 bases to trimming and J lost 8 bases; unmatched junction nucleotides: 20. CDR3 size: 19 residues. This CDR3 is CASGSPGQGAPAGSDEQFF. In nucleotides, the CDR3 is TGTGCTAGTGGCTCCCCGGGACAGGGGGCCCCAGCGGGTTCGGATGAGCAGTTCTTC.

The chain has TRBV11-2 and TRBJ2-3; 9 bases are a match to TRBD2. Losses at the gene ends were 8 bases for V and 7 bases for J; bases not matched to a gene: 13. CDR1 SGHAT and CDR2 FQNNGV come from the germline V gene. The CDR3 is 15 residues long. This chain's CDR3 is CASQGRSGSKNTQYF. CDR3 DNA: TGTGCCAGCCAAGGGCGTAGCGGGAGCAAAAATACGCAGTATTTT. The entire variable domain, with the rest obtained from reference TRBV11-2 and TRBJ2-3, is as follows: EAGVAQSPRYKIIEKRQSVAFWCNPISGHATLYWYQQILGQGPKLLIQFQNNGVVDDSQLPKDRFSAERLKGVDSTLKIQPAKLEDSAVYLCASQGRSGSKNTQYFGPGTRLTVL.

This clone was recorded once. The genes are TRBV6-5 and TRBJ1-2; D ambiguous. This CDR3 is 12 amino acids long. CDR1 and CDR2 (germline): MNHEY, SVGAGI. Trimming removed 2 bases at V and 8 bases at J, with 9 bases between. In nucleotides, the CDR3 is TGTGCCAGCAGTTACGGAGGGAAAGGCTACACCTTC. This sequence encodes CASSYGGKGYTF.

The CDR3 DNA is TGTGCCAGCAGCCCGGGTGGACTAGCGGGATCGAATGAGCAGTTCTTC. Amino acid sequence: CASSPGGLAGSNEQFF. The chain has TRBV3-1 (or the pseudogene TRBV3-2) and TRBJ2-1; TRBD2 aligns across 12 bases. Trimming took 4 bases from V and 7 from J; bases not matched to a gene: 8. The CDR3 covers 16 residues. Germline lookup yields CDR1 LGHDT and CDR2 YNNKEL (reference sequence).

This clone was seen a handful of times. This chain connects TRBV10-2 to TRBJ1-4, with no clear D. Trimming removed 5 bases from V and 5 bases from J, with 12 bases in between. Germline lookup yields CDR1 WSHSY and CDR2 SAAADI. CDR3 length: 14 residues. As DNA, the CDR3 is TGCGCCAGCAGTATGGACGGGAGAAATGAAAAACTGTTTTTT. Protein product: CASSMDGRNEKLFF.

This clone was seen just once. This chain links TRBV6-5 with TRBJ2-5, with TRBD2 matching 11 bases. Per germline, CDR1 MNHEY and CDR2 SVGAGI. The CDR3 length is 15 residues. The V segment lost 8 bases and the J segment 4 bases; nucleotides outside the gene matches: 9. The CDR3 sequence: CASSRLAGGRETQYF. In nucleotides, the CDR3 is TGTGCCAGCTCTCGGCTAGCGGGAGGTAGAGAGACCCAGTACTTC.

The chain joins TRBV4-1 to TRBJ2-7, with D perhaps TRBD2 (5 bases). V was pared by 1 base and J by 3 bases, with 13 bases between. Germline loops: CDR1 MGHRA, CDR2 YSYEKL. This CDR3 is built from 15 residues. This CDR3 is CASSQGGYPSYEQYF. The CDR3 bases are TGCGCCAGCAGCCAAGGAGGGTACCCTAGCTACGAGCAGTACTTC.

This chain links TRBV30 with TRBJ1-2; D not certain. Trimming pared 3 bases from V and 4 bases from J, leaving 9 bases between. This CDR3 is 12 amino acids long. The germline V gene has CDR1 GTSNPN and CDR2 SVGIG (reference sequence). CDR3 nucleotide sequence: TGTGCCTGGAGACTCTTGAGCTATGGCTACACCTTC. Translation: CAWRLLSYGYTF.

The chain recombines TRBV18 with TRBJ1-1; perhaps TRBD1 as D (6 bases). The CDR3 has 14 amino acids. V was trimmed by 4 bases and J by 0 bases, leaving 9 bases between them. Germline CDR1 reads KGHSH; CDR2 reads LQKENI. The CDR3 sequence: CASSRDRMNTEAFF. Here the CDR3 DNA reads TGTGCCAGCTCACGCGACAGGATGAACACTGAAGCTTTCTTT.

This chain joins TRBV30 and TRBJ1-1; D gene unclear. Germline lookup yields CDR1 GTSNPN and CDR2 SVGIG (reference sequence). The germline V and J ends were trimmed by 7 bases and 5 bases, with 11 bases remaining between them. CDR3 length: 11 amino acids. DNA for the CDR3: TGTGCCTCCATCAGTATAACTGAAGCTTTCTTT. Translation gives CASISITEAFF.

V gene TRBV10-3 combines with J gene TRBJ2-3; a weak D match, TRBD2 (5 bases). The V gene lost 2 bases and the J gene lost 3 bases, with 30 bases spanning the gap. Germline V gives CDR1 ENHRY, CDR2 SYGVKD. The CDR3 runs to 21 residues. CDR3 nucleotides: TGTGCCATCAGTGAGCCCCCCGGTACTAGATTGAGTAGTGTTTCGACAGATACGCAGTATTTT. Its protein product is CAISEPPGTRLSSVSTDTQYF.

This rearrangement joins TRBV6-5 to TRBJ2-7; no clear D. The CDR3 totals 14 residues. Germline V CDR1 and CDR2: MNHEY, SVGAGI. The V end was cut by 5 bases, the J end by 1 base, with 12 bases between. The CDR3 here is CASSPIHGSYEQYF. The CDR3, as DNA: TGTGCCAGCAGTCCCATTCACGGGTCCTACGAGCAGTACTTC.

J is TRBJ1-1 and V is TRBV18; 7 nucleotides match TRBD1. The CDR3 extends over 13 amino acids. Germline V gene data show CDR1 as KGHSH and CDR2 as LQKENI. J gave up 5 bases and V 4 bases, and 4 bases lay outside the gene matches. The CDR3 nucleotides read TGTGCCAGCTCACGGCAGGGGGTTACTGAAGCTTTCTTT. Its translation: CASSRQGVTEAFF.

The CDR3 DNA sequence: TGTGCCACCAGCAAATCCCAGGGCTTCGACGAGCAGTACTTC. Its translation is CATSKSQGFDEQYF. The chain links TRBV15 to TRBJ2-7; D is possibly TRBD1 (5 bases). Trimming cost V 4 bases and J 5 bases, with 15 bases left between them. This CDR3 comprises 14 residues. From germline, CDR1 is LNHNV and CDR2 YYDKDF (reference sequence).

CDR3 nucleotide sequence: TGTGCCAGCGGGCTGGGACAGGGATATTCACCCCTCCACTTT. Amino acid sequence: CASGLGQGYSPLHF. The chain recombines TRBV3-1 (or the pseudogene TRBV3-2) with TRBJ1-6, with TRBD1 identical over 9 bases. The CDR3 loop spans 14 amino acids. With 8 bases clipped from V and 8 bases from J, the junction kept 7 bases outside the gene matches. Germline V gene data show CDR1 as LGHDT and CDR2 as YNNKEL (reference sequence).

The chain recombines TRBV7-9 with TRBJ2-5, with D maybe TRBD2 (5 bases). CDR3 length: 14 residues. The germline CDR1 and CDR2 sequences are SEHNR and FQNEAQ (reference sequence). V was cut by 8 bases and J by 2 bases, with 15 bases left in between. The CDR3 region is CASGSAWEQETQYF. In DNA, the CDR3 is TGTGCCAGCGGCTCCGCGTGGGAGCAAGAGACCCAGTACTTC. Full variable domain (rest looked up from reference TRBV7-9 and TRBJ2-5): DTGVSQNPRHKITKRGQNVTFRCDPISEHNRLYWYRQTLGQGPEFLTYFQNEAQLEKSRLLSDRFSAERPKGSFSTLEIQRTEQGDSAMYLCASGSAWEQETQYFGPGTRLLVL.

This clone was counted between two and nine times. The rearrangement links TRBV10-3 to TRBJ1-2; 10 bases match TRBD1. After removal of 11 bases from V and 4 bases from J, the junction contained 10 bases not matched to a gene. The CDR3 runs to 14 residues. Germline CDR1 ENHRY, CDR2 SYGVKD. Written as DNA, the CDR3 is TGTGCCGCGCATCAGGGACAGGGGTTCTATGGCTACACCTTC. The encoded protein is CAAHQGQGFYGYTF.